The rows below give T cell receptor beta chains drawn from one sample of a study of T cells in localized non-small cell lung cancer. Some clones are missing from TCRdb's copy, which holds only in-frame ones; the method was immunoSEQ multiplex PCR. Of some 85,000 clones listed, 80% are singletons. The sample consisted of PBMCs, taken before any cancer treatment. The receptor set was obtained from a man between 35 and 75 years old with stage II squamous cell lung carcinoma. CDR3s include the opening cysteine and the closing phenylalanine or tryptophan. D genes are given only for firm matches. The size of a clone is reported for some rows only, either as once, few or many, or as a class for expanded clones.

DNA: TGTGCCATCAGTGAGCGGGGGACAGTGAGTCAGCCCCAGCATTTT; CDR3: CAISERGTVSQPQHF; J: TRBJ1-5; D: TRBD1; V: TRBV10-3; size: NA
DNA: TGTGCCAGCAGCCGGGGGGCGGACTATGGCTACACCTTC; CDR3: CASSRGADYGYTF; J: TRBJ1-2; D: NA; V: TRBV27; size: medium-sized
DNA: TGCGCCAGCAGGCCGGGACAGGGGAACTATGGCTACACCTTC; CDR3: CASRPGQGNYGYTF; J: TRBJ1-2; D: TRBD1; V: TRBV5-1; size: NA
DNA: TGCGCCAGCAGCTTGGCCGGACTAGCGGGAGCTAATATGGAGACCCAGTACTTC; CDR3: CASSLAGLAGANMETQYF; J: TRBJ2-5; D: TRBD2; V: TRBV5-1; size: NA
DNA: TGTGCCAGCAGCCAAGTAATCCGCAATGAGCAGTTCTTC; CDR3: CASSQVIRNEQFF; J: TRBJ2-1; D: NA; V: TRBV4-2; size: NA
DNA: TGCAGCGTTGCCGGGAGTGGTTACGAGCAGTACTTC; CDR3: CSVAGSGYEQYF; J: TRBJ2-7; D: NA; V: TRBV29-1; size: NA
DNA: TGTGCCAGCAGTCCCCTGGGGCTTAACTATGGCTACACCTTC; CDR3: CASSPLGLNYGYTF; J: TRBJ1-2; D: NA; V: TRBV2; size: NA
DNA: TGTGCCAGCAGCTCAGAGTGGGGTGAGCAGTACTTC; CDR3: CASSSEWGEQYF; J: TRBJ2-7; D: NA; V: TRBV27; size: NA
DNA: TGCGCCAGCAGCCTTCGGGACAGGGGGAGCGAGCAGTACTTC; CDR3: CASSLRDRGSEQYF; J: TRBJ2-7; D: TRBD1; V: TRBV5-1; size: NA
DNA: TGTGCCAGTAATGAGCAGGGGGCGCATGGCTACACCTTC; CDR3: CASNEQGAHGYTF; J: TRBJ1-2; D: TRBD1; V: TRBV19; size: NA
DNA: TGTGCCAGCAGTTTGGGGGACAGTTTTAACGAGCAGTACTTC; CDR3: CASSLGDSFNEQYF; J: TRBJ2-7; D: TRBD1; V: TRBV6-5; size: NA
DNA: TGTGCCAGCAGTCCGGGACACCCTAGGAGGGCTGCCTACGAGCAGTACTTC; CDR3: CASSPGHPRRAAYEQYF; J: TRBJ2-7; D: NA; V: TRBV5-6; size: NA
DNA: TGTGCCAGCAGCGGAGGGGGGCGGGGGCTCGGCGAGCAGTACTTC; CDR3: CASSGGGRGLGEQYF; J: TRBJ2-7; D: NA; V: TRBV11-2; size: many
DNA: TGTGCCAGCAGCTTGGGACTAGCGGGAGACGAGCAGTACTTC; CDR3: CASSLGLAGDEQYF; J: TRBJ2-7; D: TRBD2; V: TRBV5-4; size: few
DNA: TGCGCCAGCAGCTTCCTGGGTCTCCGGGACTACGAGCAGTACTTC; CDR3: CASSFLGLRDYEQYF; J: TRBJ2-7; D: NA; V: TRBV5-1; size: NA
DNA: TGTGCCTGGAGTCCCGATAGCGGAGCCAAAAACATTCAGTACTTC; CDR3: CAWSPDSGAKNIQYF; J: TRBJ2-4; D: NA; V: TRBV30; size: NA
DNA: TGTGCCAGCACTAACGACAGGGTTAAAAGCTCCTACAATGAGCAGTTCTTC; CDR3: CASTNDRVKSSYNEQFF; J: TRBJ2-1; D: TRBD1; V: TRBV2; size: NA